Sequencing of this T cell receptor (beta chain) was carried out in a study of T cells after yellow fever vaccination. Background on the study: For low cell numbers, libraries were made with SMART-Seq v4 Ultra Low Input. The study, taken as a whole, reports: Though it reached lower strength, the secondary response hit its peak faster, day 5 versus 15. Most clones from primary vaccination were detected again post-booster (roughly 96% CD4, 88% CD8).

TCRdb re-derived calls from the 5' RACE reads in MiXCR, one entry per CDR3 protein. The table records 500,000 to 650,000 distinct CDR3 sequences, less than 20% of them present only once. Trimming at V came to 6 bases and at J to 2 bases, leaving 6 bases not matched to a gene. Germline-derived CDR1 and CDR2 are MNHNS and SASEGT. The CDR3 sequence is 15 residues long. This clonotype showed up just a few times. Its antigen is not identified. The rearrangement joins TRBV6-1 to TRBJ2-2, with 7 bases identical to TRBD1. The receptor's source is a man younger than 30 who received the YFV17D yellow fever vaccine. The source was PBMCs, collected less than 6 days after the first yellow fever vaccination. This CDR3 is CASRATGRNTGELFF. The CDR3 DNA follows: TGTGCCAGCAGAGCGACAGGGAGAAACACCGGGGAGCTGTTTTTT.